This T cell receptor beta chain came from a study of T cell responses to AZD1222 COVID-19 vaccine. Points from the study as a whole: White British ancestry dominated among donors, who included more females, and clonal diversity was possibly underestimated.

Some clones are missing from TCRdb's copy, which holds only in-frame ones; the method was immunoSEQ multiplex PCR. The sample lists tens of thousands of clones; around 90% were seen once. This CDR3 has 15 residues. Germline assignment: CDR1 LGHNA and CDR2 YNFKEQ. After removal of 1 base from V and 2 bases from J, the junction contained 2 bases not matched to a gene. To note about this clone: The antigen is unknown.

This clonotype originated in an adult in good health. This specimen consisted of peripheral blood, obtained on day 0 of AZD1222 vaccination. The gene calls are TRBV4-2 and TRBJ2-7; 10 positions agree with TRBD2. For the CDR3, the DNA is TGTGCCAGCAGCCAAGGGACTAGCGGAACCTACGAGCAGTACTTC. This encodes CASSQGTSGTYEQYF.